Below, 2 T cell receptor beta chains from the same sample are listed, as sequenced in a study of regulatory T cells in long-lasting Graves disease. The sample's time point: newly diagnosed GD, antithyroid drugs for less than 3 months. PBMC RNA served as the TCR library source. The TCR beta library used iRepertoire HTBI primers with Arm-PCR amplification of CDR3. A single record per CDR3 protein comes from TCRdb applying MiXCR to the multiplex PCR reads. The repertoire includes about 610,000 distinct CDR3 sequences, 15% to 20% of them detected once, and around 13% sits in the top ten. This same sample was also taken into another study, of T cells in Graves' hyperthyroidism and ophthalmopathy.

The specimen comprised peripheral blood mononuclear cells (PBMCs), sampled at new diagnosis, from a patient treated with antithyroid drugs. The receptors were sampled from a man aged 18 to 29 with Graves disease.

This clonotype has at least ten counts. This chain joins TRBV20-1 and TRBJ1-1; D might be TRBD1 (5 bases). V was cut by 0 bases and J by 5 bases, with 22 bases left in between. The CDR3 is 17 amino acids. The germline V gene encodes CDR1 DFQATT and CDR2 SNEGSKA (reference sequence). CDR3 region: CSARELIGVGGGTEAFF. The CDR3 DNA reads as TGCAGTGCTAGAGAGCTCATCGGCGTGGGGGGAGGGACTGAAGCTTTCTTT.

This chain links TRBV11-2 with TRBJ1-2; the D is unclear. The length of the CDR3 is 15 residues. From germline, CDR1 is SGHAT and CDR2 FQNNGV. The V and J ends lost 1 base and 0 bases respectively, with 9 bases between them. This CDR3 is CASSLVGISNYGYTF. CDR3 bases: TGTGCCAGCAGCTTAGTGGGGATTTCTAACTATGGCTACACCTTC.